This T cell receptor beta chain was identified during a study of vaccination and CD4 T cells after COVID-19. About the research overall: Median time from COVID diagnosis to post-COVID sampling was over 95 days (35 to 161). Ranging from 14 to 241, the interval between dose two and post-vaccine sampling had a median of about 76 days. Study findings and constraints: Recorded median SARS-CoV-2-reactive clonotype numbers increased from about 20 to 38 without reaching significance. There were relatively few convalescent patients studied, and there were no early post-infection timepoints.

The table lists this clonotype with a count of one. What it binds is not known. With the Oncomine TCR Beta short-read assay, DNA from cultured CD4+ T cells was sequenced. One entry per CDR3 protein results from TCRdb running MiXCR on the PCR reads. The profile covers 8,500 to 10,000 distinct CDR3 sequences, with 60% to 80% appearing a single time and 30% taken by the ten largest. The treatment: roughly nine-day PBMC culture with coronavirus spike peptide pools or control peptides (ViraFEST assay). This receptor was obtained from a human donor who had recovered from COVID-19. The material sequenced was CD4+ T cells from blood, cultured in vitro.

The CDR3: CASSLWREGDTDTQYF. CDR3 DNA: TGTGCCAGCAGTTTATGGCGGGAGGGGGACACAGATACGCAGTATTTT. This sequence joins TRBV27 and TRBJ2-3; 9 bases are a match to TRBD2. The CDR3 length is 16 residues. V was pared by 1 base and J by 2 bases, with 4 bases of the junction left unmatched. CDR1 is MNHEY, CDR2 SMNVEV, per germline (reference sequence).